Listed here are 30 T cell receptor beta chains from one sample, sequenced in a study of identical twins. TCRdb itself ran the 5' RACE reads through MiXCR, one entry per CDR3 protein. The sample contains about 720,000 distinct CDR3 sequences, roughly 8% of which appear only once. These data also formed part of another study, on yellow fever vaccine responses in identical twins.

Sequenced input: PBMCs. Receptors originate from a woman under 30 in good health.

There are a few counts of this clonotype. This sequence joins TRBV6-1 and TRBJ1-1; no clear D gene. The germline gives CDR1 MNHNS, CDR2 SASEGT. Between the trimmed V and J ends, which lost 5 bases and 4 bases, there was a span of 8 bases. The CDR3 is made up of 12 amino acids. In nucleotides, the CDR3 is TGTGCCAGCAGTCGGGTCTCCACTGAAGCTTTCTTT. Translated: CASSRVSTEAFF.

This clonotype was detected ten times or more. The chain carries TRBV5-6 and TRBJ2-3; 8 bases are shared with TRBD2. V lost 4 bases to trimming and J lost 7 bases; unmatched junction nucleotides: 8. Germline V gene lookup returns CDR1 SGHDT and CDR2 YYEEEE. The CDR3 loop spans 14 amino acids. In DNA, the CDR3 is TGTGCCAGCAGCCCGGGGACTAGTTTCAATACGCAGTATTTT. Amino acid sequence: CASSPGTSFNTQYF.

Only a few counts were recorded for this clonotype. The chain has TRBV7-8 and TRBJ2-7, with a possible D match to TRBD1 (6 bases). Germline V lookup: CDR1 SGHVS, CDR2 FQNEAQ. V was shortened by 7 bases and J by 0 bases, with 13 bases between the two germline ends. The CDR3 is made up of 14 amino acids. The CDR3 bases are TGTGCCAGCATCCCCACGGACAGCTCCTACGAGCAGTACTTC. This encodes CASIPTDSSYEQYF.

This clonotype was seen a few times. The chain employs TRBV12-3 or TRBV12-4 and TRBJ2-7; tentatively, D is TRBD1 (5 bases). The CDR3 runs to 14 residues. Trimming pared 4 bases from V and 0 bases from J, leaving 10 bases between. In DNA form, the CDR3 reads TGTGCCAGCAGTTACCACAGGAACTCCTACGAGCAGTACTTC. As protein: CASSYHRNSYEQYF.

This clonotype occurred a few times. The chain employs TRBV5-5 and TRBJ2-5; D possibly corresponds to TRBD1 (5 bases). This CDR3 comprises 15 residues. The V and J ends lost 0 bases and 2 bases respectively, with 11 bases between them. Germline loops: CDR1 SGHKS, CDR2 YYEKEE (reference sequence). CDR3 DNA: TGTGCCAGCAGCTTGGCCCCAGGGTTACAAGAGACCCAGTACTTC. Residues: CASSLAPGLQETQYF.

The rearrangement links TRBV7-2 to TRBJ2-1; TRBD2 is a possible D gene (5 bases). V shed 5 bases and J shed 2 bases, with 10 bases lying between them. The CDR3 spans 14 residues. Germline CDR1 reads SGHTA; CDR2 reads FQGNSA. CDR3 amino acids: CASSPDWAYNEQFF. DNA for the CDR3: TGTGCCAGCAGCCCGGACTGGGCCTACAATGAGCAGTTCTTC.

In its sample, this clonotype was seen a few times. The gene calls are TRBV4-1 and TRBJ1-4; D call uncertain. The CDR3 length is 13 residues. Per germline, CDR1 MGHRA and CDR2 YSYEKL. The V gene lost 4 bases and the J gene lost 13 bases, with 16 bases spanning the gap. For the CDR3, the DNA is TGCGCCAGCAGCCCTGAATCACTTTTAGGACTGTTTTTT. Residues: CASSPESLLGLFF.

This chain uses TRBV6-1 with TRBJ2-1, with D perhaps matching TRBD1 (7 bases). Per germline, CDR1 MNHNS and CDR2 SASEGT. The V end was cut by 10 bases, the J end by 7 bases, with 26 bases between. This CDR3 comprises 16 residues. CDR3 coding DNA: TGTGCCACCAGACTAGGACAGGCTTACCAGGGGAATGAGCAGTTCTTC. This translates into CATRLGQAYQGNEQFF.

This clonotype showed up many times. The CDR3 loop reads CASSPLRNTGELFF. CDR3 nucleotides: TGTGCCAGCAGCCCCCTCAGGAACACCGGGGAGCTGTTTTTT. The genes are TRBV3-1 and TRBJ2-2; no firm D call. The CDR3 runs to 14 residues. V dropped 4 bases and J dropped 1 base, with 7 bases sitting between them. The germline V gene encodes CDR1 LGHDT and CDR2 YNNKEL (reference sequence).

This clonotype was detected only a few times. The chain couples TRBV2 to TRBJ2-5; 10 nucleotides agree with TRBD1. Germline CDR1 is SNHLY and CDR2 is FYNNEI. CDR3 length: 14 residues. The V segment lost 6 bases and the J segment 4 bases; nucleotides outside the gene matches: 5. The CDR3 DNA is TGTGCCAGCAGCCCGGGACAGGGGACAGAGACCCAGTACTTC. Its protein is CASSPGQGTETQYF.

This clonotype was seen ten or more times. The chain carries TRBV7-9 and TRBJ1-3; 9 positions match TRBD1. Germline values: CDR1 SEHNR, CDR2 FQNEAQ (reference sequence). The CDR3 consists of 14 residues. Unmatched junction bases numbered 11, after V lost 10 bases and J lost 7 bases. CDR3 nucleotide sequence: TGTGCCACGGACCGGACAGGGGTTACTAACACCATATATTTT. Its translation is CATDRTGVTNTIYF.

This clonotype turned up a few times. The CDR3, as DNA: TGCAGTGCTAGAGAGGGCACTCAGAAGTCACCCCTCCACTTT. This sequence encodes CSAREGTQKSPLHF. The V call is TRBV20-1, the J call TRBJ1-6, with unresolved D. The CDR3 has 14 amino acids. V gave up 0 bases and J gave up 10 bases, with 13 bases separating them. The germline gives CDR1 DFQATT, CDR2 SNEGSKA (reference sequence).

This clonotype was seen a handful of times. The chain uses TRBV28 and TRBJ1-2; D gene uncertain. The CDR3 consists of 12 residues. V was shortened by 3 bases and J by 4 bases, with 6 bases between the two germline ends. Germline V gene data show CDR1 as MDHEN and CDR2 as SYDVKM. CDR3 coding DNA: TGTGCCAGCAGTTTGGGCTTCTATGGCTACACCTTC. Encoded protein: CASSLGFYGYTF.

The gene calls are TRBV5-1 and TRBJ2-3, with 15 bases matching TRBD2. CDR3 length: 19 amino acids. V trimming: 6 bases; J trimming: 2 bases; junction bases outside the gene matches: 13. Germline V gene sequence: CDR1 SGHRS, CDR2 YFSETQ. The DNA of the CDR3 is TGCGCCAGCACCCCCCGGACTAGCGGGAGGGGGGGATCCACAGATACGCAGTATTTT. Protein sequence: CASTPRTSGRGGSTDTQYF.

This clonotype was recorded a few times. V and J are TRBV6-6 and TRBJ1-5, with D possibly TRBD1 on 5 matching bases. Germline lookup yields CDR1 MNHNY and CDR2 SVGAGI (reference sequence). Trimming cost V 6 bases and J 12 bases, with 15 bases left between them. CDR3 length: 12 residues. Here the CDR3 DNA reads TGTGCCAGCAGCTCCGGGACTCTGGGCCAGCATTTT. It codes for CASSSGTLGQHF.

This chain connects TRBV5-6 to TRBJ2-1, with TRBD1 matching 8 bases. CDR3 length: 16 residues. CDR1 SGHDT and CDR2 YYEEEE come from the germline V gene. V lost 1 base to trimming and J lost 0 bases; unmatched junction nucleotides: 3. CDR3: CASSLNRGSSYNEQFF. DNA of the CDR3: TGTGCCAGCAGCTTGAACAGGGGGAGCTCCTACAATGAGCAGTTCTTC.

The J gene is TRBJ2-3, the V gene TRBV7-2, with 9 bases identical to TRBD1. There are 17 residues in the CDR3. With 7 bases clipped from V and 1 base from J, the junction kept 12 bases outside the gene matches. Germline CDR1 and CDR2: SGHTA and FQGNSA. The CDR3 protein is CASKYQGTGYGTDTQYF. The CDR3 DNA follows: TGTGCCAGCAAGTACCAAGGGACAGGGTATGGCACAGATACGCAGTATTTT. Supplemented by reference TRBV7-2 and TRBJ2-3, the full variable domain reads GAGVSQSPSNKVTEKGKDVELRCDPISGHTALYWYRQSLGQGLEFLIYFQGNSAPDKSGLPSDRFSAERTGGSVSTLTIQRTQQEDSAVYLCASKYQGTGYGTDTQYFGPGTRLTVL.

The chain has TRBV13 and TRBJ1-2, with D perhaps TRBD1 (5 bases). This CDR3 spans 15 amino acids. The germline CDR1 and CDR2 sequences are PRHDT and FYEKMQ (reference sequence). The germline V and J ends were trimmed by 3 bases and 3 bases, with 14 bases remaining between them. CDR3 protein: CASSLWGTKDYGYTF. The CDR3 DNA sequence: TGTGCCAGCAGCTTGTGGGGGACCAAGGACTATGGCTACACCTTC.

The chain joins TRBV2 to TRBJ2-7; tentative D call: TRBD1 (6 bases). The CDR3 contains 15 residues. Germline CDR1 SNHLY, CDR2 FYNNEI. The V gene lost 7 bases and the J gene lost 3 bases, with 19 bases spanning the gap. The CDR3: CASTKEGETGYEQYF. As DNA, the CDR3 is TGTGCCAGCACCAAAGAGGGAGAGACAGGCTACGAGCAGTACTTC.

This clonotype was seen a few times. The V call is TRBV18, the J call TRBJ1-4, with unresolved D. Looked up from germline, CDR1 is KGHSH and CDR2 is LQKENI. The CDR3 length is 18 residues. Trimming removed 5 bases from V and 0 bases from J, with 19 bases in between. This chain's CDR3 is CASSYREFGGTTNEKLFF. The CDR3 DNA is TGTGCCAGCTCATACCGTGAATTTGGAGGGACAACTAATGAAAAACTGTTTTTT.

This clonotype was seen many times. The chain carries TRBV3-1 and TRBJ2-2; no firm D call. This CDR3 is built from 15 residues. The germline V gene encodes CDR1 LGHDT and CDR2 YNNKEL (reference sequence). Trimming removed 1 base from V and 6 bases from J, with 12 bases in between. The CDR3 is CASSQGGAMPGELFF. CDR3 DNA: TGTGCCAGCAGCCAAGGCGGTGCCATGCCCGGGGAGCTGTTTTTT.

In this sample, this clonotype turned up a few times. The rearrangement links TRBV15 to TRBJ2-1, with D possibly being TRBD1 (6 bases). There are 15 residues in the CDR3. CDR1 is LNHNV, CDR2 YYDKDF, per germline (reference sequence). V lost 5 bases and J lost 0, with 11 bases in between. The CDR3 region has the DNA TGTGCCACCAGCGACAACAGGGACTCCTACAATGAGCAGTTCTTC. Translated, it gives CATSDNRDSYNEQFF.

The V call is TRBV3-1, the J call TRBJ1-1; no firm D call. The CDR3 spans 15 residues. V lost 4 bases to trimming and J lost 1 base, with 13 bases between them. Germline-derived CDR1 and CDR2 are LGHDT and YNNKEL (reference sequence). For the CDR3, the DNA is TGTGCCAGCAGCCCGCCAAGAGCTGGGAACACTGAAGCTTTCTTT. The encoded protein is CASSPPRAGNTEAFF.

This clonotype was recorded many times. The rearrangement joins TRBV16 to TRBJ1-1, with D maybe TRBD1 (5 bases). This CDR3 region has 14 residues. Deletions cut 2 bases from V and 1 base from J, with 8 bases between. In germline, CDR1 is KGHSY, CDR2 FQNENV. As DNA, the CDR3 is TGTGCCAGCAGCCAACAGGGATCGAACACTGAAGCTTTCTTT. Amino acid sequence: CASSQQGSNTEAFF.

The chain joins TRBV2 to TRBJ2-1; tentative D call: TRBD2 (7 bases). This CDR3 contains 14 residues. The V end lost 3 bases, the J end lost 11 bases, and 17 bases lay between the germline ends. Germline loops: CDR1 SNHLY, CDR2 FYNNEI. In nucleotides, the CDR3 is TGTGCCAGCAGTGACCCCAGGGGAGGGAATAAGCAGTTCTTC. It is translated as CASSDPRGGNKQFF.

This clonotype was found a few times. This sequence joins TRBV20-1 and TRBJ2-5, with 10 positions matching TRBD2. The germline gives CDR1 DFQATT, CDR2 SNEGSKA (reference sequence). V trimming: 3 bases; J trimming: 3 bases; junction bases outside the gene matches: 10. The CDR3 contains 16 residues. The CDR3 is CSARAGLALTKETQYF. The DNA of the CDR3 is TGCAGTGCTAGGGCGGGACTAGCGCTTACTAAAGAGACCCAGTACTTC.

This clonotype was counted a few times. Mismatch with germline at one junction end may stem from a read error. The genes are TRBV11-2 and TRBJ1-1; no clear D gene. Per the germline V gene, CDR1 is SGHAT and CDR2 is FQNNGV. The CDR3 extends over 15 amino acids. The CDR3: CASSLVQLPNTEVFF. For the CDR3, the DNA is TGTGCCAGCAGCTTAGTTCAGTTGCCGAACACTGAAGTTTTCTTT.

V gene TRBV5-1 combines with J gene TRBJ2-1; D perhaps matches TRBD1 (5 bases). The germline V and J ends were trimmed by 4 bases and 0 bases, with 11 bases remaining between them. Germline V gene lookup returns CDR1 SGHRS and CDR2 YFSETQ. This CDR3 has 15 residues. Written as DNA, the CDR3 is TGCGCCAGCAGCCCCGACAGTCCCTCCTACAATGAGCAGTTCTTC. It translates to CASSPDSPSYNEQFF. Full variable domain (missing parts from reference TRBV5-1 and TRBJ2-1): KAGVTQTPRYLIKTRGQQVTLSCSPISGHRSVSWYQQTPGQGLQFLFEYFSETQRNKGNFPGRFSGRQFSNSRSEMNVSTLELGDSALYLCASSPDSPSYNEQFFGPGTRLTVL.

Ten or more counts support this clonotype. As DNA, the CDR3 is TGTGCCAGCAGTTTAACAGAGCAGTTCTTC. Protein: CASSLTEQFF. V gene TRBV12-3 or TRBV12-4 combines with J gene TRBJ2-1; D gene unclear. This CDR3 region has 10 residues. Trimming stripped 2 bases from V and 10 bases from J, with 3 bases between.

This clonotype showed up many times. Germline and junction disagree at one end, which may indicate a read error. The V and J genes are TRBV6-2 or TRBV6-3 and TRBJ2-6; D perhaps matches TRBD1 (6 bases). The CDR3 extends over 14 amino acids. Germline lookup yields CDR1 MNHEY and CDR2 SVGEGT. The CDR3 coding sequence is TGTGCCAGCAGCCACAGGGAAGGGGTCAACGTCCTGACTTTC. Residues: CASSHREGVNVLTF.